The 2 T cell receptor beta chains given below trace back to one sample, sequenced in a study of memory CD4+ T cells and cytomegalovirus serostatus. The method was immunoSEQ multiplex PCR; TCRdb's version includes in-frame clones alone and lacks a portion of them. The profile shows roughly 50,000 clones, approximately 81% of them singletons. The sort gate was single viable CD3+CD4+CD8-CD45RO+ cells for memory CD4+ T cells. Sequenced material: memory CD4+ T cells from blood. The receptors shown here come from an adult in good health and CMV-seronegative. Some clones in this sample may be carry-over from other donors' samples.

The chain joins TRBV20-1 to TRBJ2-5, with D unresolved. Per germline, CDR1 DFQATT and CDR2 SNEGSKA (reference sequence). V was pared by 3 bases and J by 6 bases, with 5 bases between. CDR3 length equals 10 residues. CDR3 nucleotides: TGCAGTGCTAGTAGACAGACCCAGTACTTC. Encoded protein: CSASRQTQYF.

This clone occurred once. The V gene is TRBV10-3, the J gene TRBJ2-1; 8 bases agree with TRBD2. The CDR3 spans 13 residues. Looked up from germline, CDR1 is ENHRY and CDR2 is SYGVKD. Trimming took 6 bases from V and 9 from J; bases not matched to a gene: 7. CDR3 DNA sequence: TGTGCCATCAGCAGCGGGAGTCCAGCTGAGCAGTTCTTC. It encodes CAISSGSPAEQFF.